What follows are 26 T cell receptor beta chains derived from one specimen sequenced in a study of Ad26.COV2.S vaccination and SARS-CoV-2 variants. The method was immunoSEQ multiplex PCR; TCRdb's version includes in-frame clones alone and lacks a portion of them. The sample includes some 320,000 clones, approximately 80% seen only once; the top ten take approximately 2.1%. The treatment was: roughly 18 received Ad26.COV2.S at low or high dose, single or two shots; roughly five received placebo; per-sample allocation not given. Vaccine and placebo recipients were sampled on day 63 after the first injection. Sequencing used peripheral blood, obtained in a trial of Ad26.COV2.S vaccine versus placebo. These receptors were obtained from a person between 18 and 65 years old who received the Ad26.COV2.S COVID-19 vaccine or a placebo.

V usage is TRBV6-5 and J usage is TRBJ2-1; 8 bases map to TRBD2. J was trimmed by 9 bases and V by 7 bases; bases with no gene match: 14. The CDR3 extends over 15 amino acids. Looked up from germline, CDR1 is MNHEY and CDR2 is SVGAGI. In DNA, the CDR3 is TGTGCCAGCAAGACCCAAACTAGCGGTGGGGGTGAGCAGTTCTTC. Its protein product is CASKTQTSGGGEQFF.

This chain uses TRBV28 with TRBJ1-5; 10 bases align to TRBD1. V trimming: 5 bases; J trimming: 0 bases; junction bases outside the gene matches: 13. CDR1 is MDHEN, CDR2 SYDVKM, per germline. The CDR3 covers 19 residues. The CDR3 spells CASSRLRDRGGYSNQPQHF. DNA of the CDR3: TGTGCCAGCAGTCGGCTACGGGACAGGGGAGGGTATAGCAATCAGCCCCAGCATTTT.

The chain has TRBV10-3 and TRBJ1-1; D not resolved. The CDR3 is made up of 11 amino acids. V was clipped by 10 bases and J by 0 bases, with 6 bases between them. The V gene's germline CDR1 is ENHRY and CDR2 SYGVKD. CDR3 bases: TGTGCCACAAGATTGAACACTGAAGCTTTCTTT. Translation gives CATRLNTEAFF.

CDR3 sequence: CASRYGGRDTQYF. CDR3 sequence (DNA): TGTGCCAGCAGGTATGGGGGGAGGGATACGCAGTATTTT. The V gene is TRBV3-1 (or the pseudogene TRBV3-2), the J gene TRBJ2-3, with D possibly TRBD2 on 6 matching bases. Germline V lookup: CDR1 LGHDT, CDR2 YNNKEL (reference sequence). This CDR3 is built from 13 residues. Trimming left V 6 bases short and J 6 bases short, with 13 bases between.

This chain connects TRBV5-1 to TRBJ2-3; possibly TRBD1 for D (6 bases). V was clipped by 4 bases and J by 2 bases, with 11 bases between them. The germline V gene encodes CDR1 SGHRS and CDR2 YFSETQ. The CDR3 runs 14 residues. Here the CDR3 reads CASSIGQTTDTQYF. DNA of the CDR3: TGCGCCAGCAGCATAGGACAGACCACAGATACGCAGTATTTT.

V usage is TRBV10-3 and J usage is TRBJ2-1; D is unresolved. Trimming left V 7 bases short and J 9 bases short, with 19 bases between. CDR1 is ENHRY and CDR2 is SYGVKD in the germline V gene. The CDR3 totals 14 residues. CDR3 protein: CAITRAEENSEQFF. DNA for the CDR3: TGTGCCATCACCCGGGCCGAGGAAAATAGTGAGCAGTTCTTC.

The V call is TRBV6-5, the J call TRBJ1-2; 7 bases agree with TRBD1. J gave up 4 bases and V 5 bases, and 4 bases lay outside the gene matches. The CDR3 length is 13 residues. Germline V gene data show CDR1 as MNHEY and CDR2 as SVGAGI. DNA of the CDR3: TGTGCCAGCAGTAACAGGGGTACCTATGGCTACACCTTC. This sequence encodes CASSNRGTYGYTF.

The chain has TRBV4-1 and TRBJ1-2; D possibly corresponds to TRBD1 (5 bases). The V and J ends lost 5 bases and 4 bases respectively, with 20 bases between them. CDR1 is MGHRA, CDR2 YSYEKL, per germline. CDR3 size: 16 residues. This CDR3 is CASSSTRSGGRYGYTF. CDR3 nucleotide sequence: TGCGCCAGCAGCTCGACTCGTTCGGGGGGACGCTATGGCTACACCTTC.

The chain links TRBV25-1 to TRBJ2-5; TRBD1 matches at 7 bases. Germline trimming cut 5 bases from V and 2 bases from J; bases unmatched to any gene: 11. This CDR3 spans 16 amino acids. CDR1 is MGHDK, CDR2 SYGVNS, per germline. Here the CDR3 reads CASSPLRGSRQETQYF. The CDR3 bases are TGTGCCAGCAGTCCGCTCAGGGGGAGTCGGCAAGAGACCCAGTACTTC.

The J gene is TRBJ2-6, the V gene TRBV3-1 (or the pseudogene TRBV3-2); 11 bases align to TRBD2. V was clipped by 4 bases and J by 1 base; unmatched bases: 0. The germline CDR1 and CDR2 sequences are LGHDT and YNNKEL (reference sequence). This CDR3 has 16 amino acids. CDR3 sequence: CASSPSGGSGANVLTF. CDR3 nucleotide sequence: TGTGCCAGCAGCCCTAGCGGGGGGTCTGGGGCCAACGTCCTGACTTTC.

The V and J genes are TRBV7-6 and TRBJ1-1; 8 bases align to TRBD1. Trimming took 5 bases from V and 3 from J; bases not matched to a gene: 5. The CDR3 loop spans 14 amino acids. Germline CDR1 reads SGHVS; CDR2 reads FNYEAQ. The CDR3 region has the DNA TGTGCCAGCAGCCCGGGACAGGCCGACACTGAAGCTTTCTTT. Translating gives CASSPGQADTEAFF.

V and J are TRBV28 and TRBJ1-1, with 7 bases fitting TRBD1. Germline-derived CDR1 and CDR2 are MDHEN and SYDVKM. The V segment lost 5 bases and the J segment 7 bases; nucleotides outside the gene matches: 13. CDR3 length equals 15 residues. CDR3 nucleotide sequence: TGTGCCAGCAGTCTCAGCCGAGGGGGCTTCGGTGAAGCTTTCTTT. Translation: CASSLSRGGFGEAFF.

The rearrangement uses TRBV5-1 and TRBJ2-3; D gene unclear. The CDR3 length is 16 residues. Germline CDR1 and CDR2: SGHRS and YFSETQ. V lost 3 bases and J 0 bases, leaving 14 bases between the germline ends. The CDR3 DNA sequence: TGCGCCAGCAGCTCCAGTCTCGATTTTAGCACAGATACGCAGTATTTT. This encodes CASSSSLDFSTDTQYF.

This clone was detected a few times. The chain recombines TRBV12-3 or TRBV12-4 with TRBJ2-7; TRBD1 or TRBD2 may be the D gene (6 bases each). This CDR3 region has 12 residues. V lost 6 bases and J 7 bases, leaving 13 bases between the germline ends. CDR3 DNA sequence: TGTGCCAGCAGCACGGGGGCGAGAGAGCAGTACTTC. This sequence encodes CASSTGAREQYF.

J is TRBJ1-1 and V is TRBV11-1; D gene ambiguous. Germline lookup yields CDR1 SGHAT and CDR2 FQDESV (reference sequence). This CDR3 contains 14 residues. Trimming shortened V by 5 bases and J by 0 bases, and 10 bases separated the two germline ends. The CDR3 spells CASSPRSMNTEAFF. The CDR3, as DNA: TGTGCCAGCAGCCCCCGGTCGATGAACACTGAAGCTTTCTTT. Looking up the rest from reference TRBV11-1 and TRBJ1-1 gives the full variable domain: EAEVAQSPRYKITEKSQAVAFWCDPISGHATLYWYRQILGQGPELLVQFQDESVVDDSQLPKDRFSAERLKGVDSTLKIQPAELGDSAMYLCASSPRSMNTEAFFGQGTRLTVV.

V is TRBV2 and J is TRBJ1-2; no reliable D call. The germline gives CDR1 SNHLY, CDR2 FYNNEI. There are 13 residues in the CDR3. Trimming cost V 6 bases and J 10 bases, with 18 bases left between them. CDR3 sequence (DNA): TGTGCCAGCAGCGACGAGCGGACCGCGGCCTACACCTTC. It yields the protein CASSDERTAAYTF.

The chain recombines TRBV9 with TRBJ1-5; no reliable D call. With 0 bases removed from V and 0 bases from J, the gap between germline ends came to 7 bases. The CDR3 loop spans 15 amino acids. Germline V lookup: CDR1 SGDLS, CDR2 YYNGEE. This CDR3 is CASSVEPNSNQPQHF. DNA for the CDR3: TGTGCCAGCAGCGTAGAACCTAATAGCAATCAGCCCCAGCATTTT.

This clone was seen repeatedly, ten times or more. This chain joins TRBV10-3 and TRBJ1-1, with 10 bases aligning to TRBD1. V was pared by 0 bases and J by 4 bases, with 11 bases of the junction left unmatched. CDR1 and CDR2 from the germline V gene are ENHRY and SYGVKD. The CDR3 runs to 18 residues. The CDR3 is CAISESLVIRTGGTEAFF. DNA for the CDR3: TGTGCCATCAGTGAGTCACTCGTGATCCGGACAGGGGGCACTGAAGCTTTCTTT.

This sequence joins TRBV7-2 and TRBJ2-7; tentative D call: TRBD2 (5 bases). The germline V gene encodes CDR1 SGHTA and CDR2 FQGNSA. V was trimmed by 3 bases and J by 0 bases, leaving 12 bases between them. This CDR3 has 15 residues. This chain's CDR3 is CASSFGSGVSYEQYF. The CDR3 DNA sequence: TGTGCCAGCAGCTTTGGGTCCGGGGTCTCCTACGAGCAGTACTTC.

As DNA, the CDR3 is TGTGCCAGCAGCTTGAGACTAGCCACAGATACGCAGTATTTT. Its protein product is CASSLRLATDTQYF. The rearrangement links TRBV5-4 to TRBJ2-3; 7 bases align to TRBD2. In germline, CDR1 is SGHNT, CDR2 YYREEE (reference sequence). J lost 2 bases, V lost 1 base, and 1 base had no gene match. The CDR3 length is 14 residues.

The V gene is TRBV5-1, the J gene TRBJ1-2; a possible D gene is TRBD1 (5 bases). V lost 4 bases to trimming and J lost 4 bases, with 14 bases between them. Germline loops: CDR1 SGHRS, CDR2 YFSETQ. CDR3 length: 14 residues. CDR3 sequence: CASSRGADVYGYTF. In DNA form, the CDR3 reads TGCGCCAGCAGCAGGGGCGCCGACGTCTATGGCTACACCTTC.

This rearrangement joins TRBV2 to TRBJ2-5, with D possibly TRBD1 on 5 matching bases. Trimming took off 3 bases at V and 5 bases at J, with 16 bases between the two ends. The CDR3 contains 15 residues. Germline CDR1 and CDR2: SNHLY and FYNNEI. The CDR3 is CASSDDRSTLETQYF. CDR3 coding DNA: TGTGCCAGCAGTGACGACAGATCTACCCTTGAGACCCAGTACTTC.

The chain couples TRBV24-1 to TRBJ2-6, with D possibly matching TRBD2 (6 bases). The CDR3 extends over 18 amino acids. Trimming pared 3 bases from V and 1 base from J, leaving 15 bases between. Germline assignment: CDR1 KGHDR and CDR2 SFDVKD. CDR3 DNA sequence: TGTGCCACCAGTGATCCCACCTCGGGGGATTCTGGGGCCAACGTCCTGACTTTC. As protein: CATSDPTSGDSGANVLTF.

V usage is TRBV5-4 and J usage is TRBJ2-7; D is perhaps TRBD1 or TRBD2 (5 bases each). V was trimmed by 1 base and J by 6 bases, leaving 11 bases between them. The CDR3 sequence is 13 residues long. Germline assignment: CDR1 SGHNT and CDR2 YYREEE (reference sequence). The CDR3: CASSLPGRLEQYF. As DNA, the CDR3 is TGTGCCAGCAGCTTGCCGGGACGTCTCGAGCAGTACTTC.

The chain uses TRBV28 and TRBJ1-1; possible D gene TRBD1, 6 bases. The CDR3 extends over 15 amino acids. V was shortened by 6 bases and J by 4 bases, with 18 bases between the two germline ends. The germline V gene encodes CDR1 MDHEN and CDR2 SYDVKM. The CDR3 coding sequence is TGTGCCAGCAGCAGCCCGGGGGCCCTGAGCACTGAAGCTTTCTTT. Translation gives CASSSPGALSTEAFF.

The CDR3 reads CASSEGQSNEKLFF. DNA for the CDR3: TGTGCCAGCAGTGAGGGACAGTCTAATGAAAAACTGTTTTTT. The rearrangement joins TRBV6-1 to TRBJ1-4, with TRBD1 matching over 7 bases. V lost 3 bases and J lost 3; bases outside the gene matches: 1. The germline V gene has CDR1 MNHNS and CDR2 SASEGT. The length of the CDR3 is 14 residues.